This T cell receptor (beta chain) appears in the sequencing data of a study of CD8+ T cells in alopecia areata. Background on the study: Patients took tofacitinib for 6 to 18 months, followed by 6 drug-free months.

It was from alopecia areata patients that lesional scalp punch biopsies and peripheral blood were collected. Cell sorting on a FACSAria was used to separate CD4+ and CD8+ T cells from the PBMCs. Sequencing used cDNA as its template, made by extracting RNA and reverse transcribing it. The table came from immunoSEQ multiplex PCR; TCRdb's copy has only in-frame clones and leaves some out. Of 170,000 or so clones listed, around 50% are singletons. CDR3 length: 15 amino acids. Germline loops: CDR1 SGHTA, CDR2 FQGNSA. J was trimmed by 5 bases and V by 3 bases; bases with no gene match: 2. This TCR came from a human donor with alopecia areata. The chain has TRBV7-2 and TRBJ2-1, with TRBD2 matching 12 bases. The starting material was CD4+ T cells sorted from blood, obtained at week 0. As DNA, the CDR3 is TGTGCCAGCAGCTTGACTAGCGGGGGAGACAATGAGCAGTTCTTC. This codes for CASSLTSGGDNEQFF.